The rows below give T cell receptor beta chains drawn from one sample of a study of blood T cell repertoires in COVID-19. Some clones are missing from TCRdb's copy, which holds only in-frame ones; the method was immunoSEQ multiplex PCR. The profile shows around 230,000 clones, 75% to 90% of them singletons. The specimen was peripheral blood. All receptors come from a man in his forties or fifties with acute or convalescent COVID-19. The CDR3 runs from the conserved cysteine through the conserved F or W. D genes are given only for firm matches. Some rows have no size entry. The others give once, few or many, or a class for an expanded clone.

V gene: TRBV6-5
J gene: TRBJ2-1
clone size: .
D gene: TRBD2
CDR3 protein: CASSPDPSAGGPVF
CDR3 DNA: TGTGCCAGCAGTCCCGATCCTTCGGCGGGAGGGCCGGTCTTC

V gene: TRBV29-1
J gene: TRBJ1-2
clone size: many
D gene: .
CDR3 protein: CSDAWGDGYTF
CDR3 DNA: TGCAGCGACGCCTGGGGAGATGGCTACACCTTC

V gene: TRBV6-4
J gene: TRBJ2-7
clone size: .
D gene: TRBD2
CDR3 protein: CASSALAGASYEQYF
CDR3 DNA: TGTGCCAGCAGTGCTCTAGCGGGGGCCTCCTACGAGCAGTACTTC

V gene: TRBV6-6
J gene: TRBJ1-5
clone size: .
D gene: .
CDR3 protein: CASSYSAGLQPQHF
CDR3 DNA: TGTGCCAGCAGTTACTCGGCAGGCCTTCAGCCCCAGCATTTT

V gene: TRBV7-9
J gene: TRBJ2-7
clone size: once
D gene: .
CDR3 protein: CASSLVVAHTSYEQYF
CDR3 DNA: TGTGCCAGCAGCTTAGTGGTAGCGCATACTAGCTACGAGCAGTACTTC

V gene: TRBV11-2
J gene: TRBJ1-1
clone size: few
D gene: TRBD1
CDR3 protein: CASSARTGGNTEAFF
CDR3 DNA: TGTGCCAGCAGCGCACGGACAGGGGGGAACACTGAAGCTTTCTTT

V gene: TRBV2
J gene: TRBJ2-1
clone size: .
D gene: TRBD2
CDR3 protein: CATLRKRERIF
CDR3 DNA: TGTGCCACCCTCCGGAAGCGGGAGCGTATCTTC

V gene: TRBV19
J gene: TRBJ2-1
clone size: .
D gene: .
CDR3 protein: CASSSASSYNEQFF
CDR3 DNA: TGTGCCAGTAGTAGCGCGAGCTCCTACAATGAGCAGTTCTTC

V gene: TRBV5-1
J gene: TRBJ1-1
clone size: .
D gene: .
CDR3 protein: CASSLRQGFAAEAFF
CDR3 DNA: TGCGCCAGCAGCTTGCGGCAGGGGTTTGCGGCTGAAGCTTTCTTT

V gene: TRBV3-1/TRBV3-2
J gene: TRBJ1-1
clone size: .
D gene: .
CDR3 protein: CASSLIAGGTEAFF
CDR3 DNA: TGTGCCAGCAGCCTCATCGCGGGTGGGACTGAAGCTTTCTTT

V gene: TRBV19
J gene: TRBJ1-1
clone size: .
D gene: .
CDR3 protein: CATLPGNSLGTEAFF
CDR3 DNA: TGTGCCACCCTTCCAGGGAACTCCCTTGGCACTGAAGCTTTCTTT

V gene: TRBV7-2
J gene: TRBJ2-7
clone size: .
D gene: TRBD2
CDR3 protein: CASSLAAGAPYEQYF
CDR3 DNA: TGTGCCAGCAGCTTAGCAGCGGGGGCCCCCTACGAGCAGTACTTC

V gene: TRBV24-1
J gene: TRBJ2-2
clone size: .
D gene: .
CDR3 protein: CATSDRQAAGELFF
CDR3 DNA: TGTGCCACCAGTGACCGACAAGCGGCCGGGGAGCTGTTTTTT

V gene: TRBV19
J gene: TRBJ1-2
clone size: .
D gene: .
CDR3 protein: CASSRQSYGYTF
CDR3 DNA: TGTGCCAGTAGTCGACAGTCATATGGCTACACCTTC

V gene: TRBV11-2
J gene: TRBJ2-2
clone size: .
D gene: .
CDR3 protein: CASRAGLNTGELFF
CDR3 DNA: TGTGCCAGCCGGGCGGGTTTGAACACCGGGGAGCTGTTTTTT

V gene: TRBV7-2
J gene: TRBJ1-4
clone size: .
D gene: TRBD1
CDR3 protein: CASSSYRGSNEKLFF
CDR3 DNA: TGTGCCAGCAGCTCCTACAGGGGCTCGAATGAAAAACTGTTTTTT

V gene: TRBV18
J gene: TRBJ2-1
clone size: .
D gene: .
CDR3 protein: CASSSSQGNVNEQFF
CDR3 DNA: TGTGCCAGCTCATCGTCCCAGGGGAACGTCAATGAGCAGTTCTTC

V gene: TRBV29-1
J gene: TRBJ2-5
clone size: .
D gene: TRBD2
CDR3 protein: CSVDSPGGAGETQYF
CDR3 DNA: TGCAGCGTTGATTCCCCCGGGGGGGCTGGAGAGACCCAGTACTTC

V gene: TRBV10-3
J gene: TRBJ1-6
clone size: .
D gene: .
CDR3 protein: CAISESSPTGTDSPLHF
CDR3 DNA: TGTGCCATCAGTGAGTCGAGTCCGACAGGTACTGATTCACCCCTCCACTTT

V gene: TRBV19
J gene: TRBJ2-7
clone size: .
D gene: TRBD1
CDR3 protein: CASSIGDRVSYEQYF
CDR3 DNA: TGTGCCAGTAGTATTGGGGACAGGGTATCCTACGAGCAGTACTTC

V gene: TRBV6-2/TRBV6-3
J gene: TRBJ2-5
clone size: .
D gene: TRBD2
CDR3 protein: CASSYGLAGPQRETQYF
CDR3 DNA: TGTGCCAGCAGTTACGGTCTAGCGGGTCCCCAGCGTGAGACCCAGTACTTC

V gene: TRBV19
J gene: TRBJ2-1
clone size: .
D gene: .
CDR3 protein: CASRRGGETYNEQFF
CDR3 DNA: TGTGCCAGCCGGAGGGGGGGGGAAACCTACAATGAGCAGTTCTTC

V gene: TRBV6-6
J gene: TRBJ1-2
clone size: .
D gene: TRBD1
CDR3 protein: CASRTTGENYGYTF
CDR3 DNA: TGTGCCAGCAGAACGACAGGGGAAAACTATGGCTACACCTTC

V gene: TRBV3-1/TRBV3-2
J gene: TRBJ1-2
clone size: .
D gene: .
CDR3 protein: CASSQRQSSNYGYTF
CDR3 DNA: TGTGCCAGCAGCCAGAGGCAGTCTTCAAACTATGGCTACACCTTC

V gene: TRBV5-5
J gene: TRBJ1-5
clone size: .
D gene: TRBD1
CDR3 protein: CASSWTGDSNQPQHF
CDR3 DNA: TGTGCCAGCAGCTGGACAGGGGACAGCAATCAGCCCCAGCATTTT

V gene: TRBV27
J gene: TRBJ2-7
clone size: .
D gene: .
CDR3 protein: CASRSLQEEQYF
CDR3 DNA: TGTGCCAGCAGGAGCCTTCAGGAAGAGCAGTACTTC

V gene: TRBV9
J gene: TRBJ1-5
clone size: .
D gene: .
CDR3 protein: CASSWTGNSNQPQHF
CDR3 DNA: TGTGCCAGCAGCTGGACGGGAAATAGCAATCAGCCCCAGCATTTT

V gene: TRBV28
J gene: TRBJ1-1
clone size: .
D gene: .
CDR3 protein: CASSQGILTEAFF
CDR3 DNA: TGTGCCAGCAGTCAGGGGATATTGACTGAAGCTTTCTTT

V gene: TRBV9
J gene: TRBJ1-2
clone size: .
D gene: TRBD1
CDR3 protein: CASSGGNRGDYGYTF
CDR3 DNA: TGTGCCAGCAGCGGGGGGAACAGGGGCGACTATGGCTACACCTTC

V gene: TRBV19
J gene: TRBJ2-3
clone size: .
D gene: .
CDR3 protein: CASSIDPREEDTQYF
CDR3 DNA: TGTGCCAGTAGTATAGATCCCAGGGAGGAAGATACGCAGTATTTT

V gene: TRBV5-5
J gene: TRBJ1-2
clone size: .
D gene: TRBD1
CDR3 protein: CASSSGTALYGYTF
CDR3 DNA: TGTGCCAGCAGCTCCGGGACAGCCCTCTATGGCTACACCTTC

V gene: TRBV25-1
J gene: TRBJ1-2
clone size: .
D gene: .
CDR3 protein: CASSDMEVRGYGGYTF
CDR3 DNA: TGTGCCAGCAGTGACATGGAGGTCAGGGGATACGGTGGCTACACCTTC

V gene: TRBV5-1
J gene: TRBJ2-7
clone size: .
D gene: .
CDR3 protein: CASSGANYEQYF
CDR3 DNA: TGCGCCAGCAGCGGGGCGAACTACGAGCAGTACTTC

V gene: TRBV7-9
J gene: TRBJ1-1
clone size: .
D gene: TRBD1
CDR3 protein: CASSLAPTGGQAFF
CDR3 DNA: TGTGCCAGCAGTTTGGCTCCTACAGGGGGCCAAGCTTTCTTT

V gene: TRBV18
J gene: TRBJ1-2
clone size: .
D gene: TRBD1
CDR3 protein: CASSPRGQKYGYTF
CDR3 DNA: TGTGCCAGCTCACCAAGGGGACAGAAGTATGGCTACACCTTC